This TCR beta chain originates from a study of OX40 agonist ivuxolimab in advanced cancers. Study overall: In this cohort, patients received ivuxolimab, an agonistic anti-OX40 (CD134) antibody. Administration of intravenous ivuxolimab to patients occurred every 2 weeks at 0.01 to 10 mg/kg.

Details on this clone: Its antigen is as yet unknown.

Study outcomes and limitations: Some nonresponders additionally presented with little normalized T-cell clonal expansion.

The repertoire was sequenced with immunoSEQ multiplex PCR; TCRdb's copy has only in-frame clones and lacks some. The profile shows roughly 23,000 clones, more than 70% of them singletons. The receptor was isolated from an adult with an advanced solid tumor such as melanoma, head and neck, liver or kidney cancer. This specimen was CD4+ or CD8+ T cells sorted from blood, taken in a trial of the OX40 agonist ivuxolimab.

In DNA form, the CDR3 reads TGTGCCAGCAGTAGCCGGGGCGTCAACACTGAAGCTTTCTTT. It specifies CASSSRGVNTEAFF. The chain links TRBV27 to TRBJ1-1; tentatively, D is TRBD1 (5 bases). The germline V and J ends were trimmed by 5 bases and 2 bases, with 12 bases remaining between them. The CDR3 length is 14 residues. Germline CDR1 reads MNHEY; CDR2 reads SMNVEV (reference sequence).